One sample yielded the 9 T cell receptor beta chains listed below, sequenced in a study of identifying expanded T cells in peripheral blood. Generated by immunoSEQ multiplex PCR, the TCRdb table keeps only in-frame clones and is missing some. Of around 85,000 clones in the sample, roughly 91% were seen once. Material for sequencing was blood. Receptors were obtained from a person between 18 and 75 years old in good health.

CDR3: CASSEALPGYNEQFF. The CDR3, as DNA: TGTGCCAGCAGTGAAGCGCTTCCCGGGTACAATGAGCAGTTCTTC. J is TRBJ2-1 and V is TRBV2; D is undetermined. Looked up from germline, CDR1 is SNHLY and CDR2 is FYNNEI. CDR3 size: 15 residues. V lost 0 bases to trimming and J lost 4 bases, with 10 bases between them. The full variable domain, completed using reference TRBV2 and TRBJ2-1, is EPEVTQTPSHQVTQMGQEVILRCVPISNHLYFYWYRQILGQKVEFLVSFYNNEISEKSEIFDDQFSVERPDGSNFTLKIRSTKLEDSAMYFCASSEALPGYNEQFFGPGTRLTVL.

The rearrangement joins TRBV7-2 to TRBJ1-1; 8 nucleotides agree with TRBD1. After removal of 6 bases from V and 5 bases from J, the junction contained 5 bases not matched to a gene. The CDR3 totals 13 residues. CDR1 and CDR2 from the germline V gene are SGHTA and FQGNSA. In DNA form, the CDR3 reads TGTGCCAGCAGTCAGGGGGCGAGGACTGAAGCTTTCTTT. It codes for CASSQGARTEAFF.

This chain uses TRBV7-6 with TRBJ2-1, with a tentative D call TRBD2 (6 bases). V was cut by 5 bases and J by 4 bases, with 9 bases left in between. The CDR3 extends over 13 amino acids. Germline values: CDR1 SGHVS, CDR2 FNYEAQ. The CDR3 loop is CASSPREYNEQFF. The CDR3 DNA follows: TGTGCCAGCAGCCCCCGGGAGTACAATGAGCAGTTCTTC. Based on the CDR3 plus reference TRBV7-6 and TRBJ2-1, the full variable domain is GAGVSQSPRYKVTKRGQDVALRCDPISGHVSLYWYRQALGQGPEFLTYFNYEAQQDKSGLPNDRFSAERPEGSISTLTIQRTEQRDSAMYRCASSPREYNEQFFGPGTRLTVL.

V usage is TRBV6-6 and J usage is TRBJ2-4, with D possibly matching TRBD2 (5 bases). Trimming cost V 5 bases and J 1 base, with 15 bases left between them. CDR3 size: 16 residues. Germline V lookup: CDR1 MNHNY, CDR2 SVGAGI (reference sequence). The CDR3 DNA sequence: TGTGCCAGCAGTAAAAAACCCGGGGAGGCCAAAAACATTCAGTACTTC. Its translation: CASSKKPGEAKNIQYF.

The chain joins TRBV19 to TRBJ1-1; D gene unclear. V lost 7 bases and J 0 bases, leaving 15 bases between the germline ends. Germline CDR1 and CDR2: LNHDA and SQIVND (reference sequence). The length of the CDR3 is 15 residues. The CDR3 here is CASTYSPGLNTEAFF. In DNA, the CDR3 is TGTGCCAGTACTTATAGTCCCGGACTGAACACTGAAGCTTTCTTT.

The CDR3 DNA reads TGTGCCAGCAGTCGTAGACTAGCGGGGGGGCCGGGAAATGAGCAGTTCTTC. Encoded protein: CASSRRLAGGPGNEQFF. The rearrangement joins TRBV27 to TRBJ2-1, with TRBD2 matching 14 bases. Germline CDR1 is MNHEY and CDR2 is SMNVEV (reference sequence). Trimming cost V 5 bases and J 7 bases; bases outside gene matches: 10. The CDR3 extends over 17 amino acids.

This sequence joins TRBV2 and TRBJ1-2; 8 nucleotides match TRBD1. V lost 7 bases to trimming and J lost 7 bases; unmatched junction nucleotides: 8. The CDR3 covers 13 residues. Looked up from germline, CDR1 is SNHLY and CDR2 is FYNNEI. CDR3: CASTSDRAGGYTF. The CDR3 DNA sequence: TGTGCCAGCACCTCGGACAGGGCTGGTGGCTACACCTTC. The variable domain in full, with the rest retrieved from reference TRBV2 and TRBJ1-2, is EPEVTQTPSHQVTQMGQEVILRCVPISNHLYFYWYRQILGQKVEFLVSFYNNEISEKSEIFDDQFSVERPDGSNFTLKIRSTKLEDSAMYFCASTSDRAGGYTFGSGTRLTVV.

This rearrangement joins TRBV2 to TRBJ1-5; D unresolved. Trimming left V 8 bases short and J 2 bases short, with 10 bases between. In germline, CDR1 is SNHLY, CDR2 FYNNEI. This CDR3 has 13 residues. CDR3 amino acids: CASRLWGNQPQHF. The CDR3 region has the DNA TGTGCCAGCCGACTATGGGGCAATCAGCCCCAGCATTTT.

The J gene is TRBJ1-1, the V gene TRBV9, with a weak D call TRBD1 (5 bases). The germline V gene encodes CDR1 SGDLS and CDR2 YYNGEE. This CDR3 is 13 amino acids long. V was cut by 4 bases and J by 5 bases, with 12 bases left in between. The CDR3 region has the DNA TGTGCCAGCAGCCTCTCCGGGGGTACTGAAGCTTTCTTT. It encodes CASSLSGGTEAFF.